This section outlines one TCR beta chain sequence together with its context. This CDR3 has 12 residues. Trimming stripped 4 bases from V and 3 bases from J, with 5 bases between. The germline gives CDR1 MNHNY, CDR2 SVGAGI (reference sequence). The sample belongs to a study of blood T cell repertoires in COVID-19. Study information: There were acute and convalescent COVID-19 samples, and they came from the United States, Italy and Spain. T cells, B-cell-depleted T cells, or PBMCs supplied cDNA or gDNA.

Original analysis: Using reference gene primer amplification, nucleated cell counts were estimated. Generated by immunoSEQ multiplex PCR, the TCRdb table keeps only in-frame clones and is missing some. That table supplies the V and J calls and clone size; D and trimming were determined from the DNA. The table includes about 130,000 clones, roughly three quarters detected once. The sequenced material came from peripheral blood. The rearrangement joins TRBV6-6 to TRBJ2-3; D gene uncertain. This TCR was sampled from a man aged 80 or over with acute or convalescent COVID-19. The CDR3: CASSFFTDTQYF. The CDR3 DNA is TGTGCCAGCAGTTTCTTTACAGATACGCAGTATTTT.